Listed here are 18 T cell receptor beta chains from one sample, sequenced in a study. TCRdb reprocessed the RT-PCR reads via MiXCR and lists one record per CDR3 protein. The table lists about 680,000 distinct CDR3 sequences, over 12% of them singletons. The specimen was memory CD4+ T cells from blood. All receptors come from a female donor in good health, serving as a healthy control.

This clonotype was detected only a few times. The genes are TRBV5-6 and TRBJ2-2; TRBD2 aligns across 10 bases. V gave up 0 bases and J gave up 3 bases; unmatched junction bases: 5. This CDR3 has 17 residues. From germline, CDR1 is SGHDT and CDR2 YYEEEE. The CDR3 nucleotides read TGTGCCAGCAGCTTGGCGTGGCTAGCGGGAGACACCGGGGAGCTGTTTTTT. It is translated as CASSLAWLAGDTGELFF.

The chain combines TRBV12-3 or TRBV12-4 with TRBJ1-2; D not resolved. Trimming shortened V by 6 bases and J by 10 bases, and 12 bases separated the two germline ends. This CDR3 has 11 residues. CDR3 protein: CASRDAVSYTF. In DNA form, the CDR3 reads TGTGCCAGCAGGGACGCGGTGTCCTACACCTTC.

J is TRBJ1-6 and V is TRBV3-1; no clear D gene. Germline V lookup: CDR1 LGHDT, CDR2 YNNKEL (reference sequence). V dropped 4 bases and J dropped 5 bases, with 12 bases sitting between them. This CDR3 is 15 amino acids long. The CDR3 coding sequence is TGTGCCAGCAGCCCCTCGATGATAGATAATTCACCCCTCCACTTT. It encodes CASSPSMIDNSPLHF.

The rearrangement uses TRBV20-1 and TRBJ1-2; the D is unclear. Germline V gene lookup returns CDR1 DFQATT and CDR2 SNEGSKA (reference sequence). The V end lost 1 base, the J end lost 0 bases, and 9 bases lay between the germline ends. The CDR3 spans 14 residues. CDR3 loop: CSARAQEPNYGYTF. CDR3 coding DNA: TGCAGTGCTAGAGCCCAGGAACCTAACTATGGCTACACCTTC.

CDR3 sequence (DNA): TGTGCCACAGGATCTAGCGCCCAAGAGACCCAGTACTTC. Its protein product is CATGSSAQETQYF. This chain joins TRBV24-1 and TRBJ2-5; a possible D gene is TRBD2 (6 bases). Germline loops: CDR1 KGHDR, CDR2 SFDVKD. The CDR3 loop spans 13 amino acids. With 10 bases removed from V and 1 base from J, the gap between germline ends came to 12 bases.

CDR3 region: CASSLDGLAGGTGELFF. The CDR3 nucleotides are TGTGCCAGCAGCTTAGACGGACTAGCGGGAGGAACCGGGGAGCTGTTTTTT. The chain uses TRBV11-3 and TRBJ2-2; 14 nucleotides agree with TRBD2. After removal of 0 bases from V and 5 bases from J, the junction contained 2 bases not matched to a gene. CDR1 and CDR2 (germline): SGHNT, YENEEA. The CDR3 has 17 amino acids.

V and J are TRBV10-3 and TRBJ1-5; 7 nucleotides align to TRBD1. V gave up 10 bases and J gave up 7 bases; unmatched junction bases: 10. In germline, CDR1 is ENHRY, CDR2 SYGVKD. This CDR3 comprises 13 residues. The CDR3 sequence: CATKGGGDQPQHF. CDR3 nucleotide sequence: TGTGCCACAAAAGGGGGCGGGGACCAGCCCCAGCATTTT.

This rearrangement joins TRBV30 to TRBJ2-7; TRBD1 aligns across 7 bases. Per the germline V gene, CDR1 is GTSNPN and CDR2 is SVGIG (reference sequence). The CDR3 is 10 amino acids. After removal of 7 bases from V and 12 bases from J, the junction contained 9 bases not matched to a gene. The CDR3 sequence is CAFGQARMYF. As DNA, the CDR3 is TGTGCCTTCGGACAGGCCAGGATGTACTTC.

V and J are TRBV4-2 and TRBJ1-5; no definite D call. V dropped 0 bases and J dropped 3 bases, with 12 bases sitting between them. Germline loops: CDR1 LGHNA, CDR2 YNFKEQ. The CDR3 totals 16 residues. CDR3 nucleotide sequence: TGTGCCAGCAGCCAAGATGAAGGGAGGGACAATCAGCCCCAGCATTTT. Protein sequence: CASSQDEGRDNQPQHF.

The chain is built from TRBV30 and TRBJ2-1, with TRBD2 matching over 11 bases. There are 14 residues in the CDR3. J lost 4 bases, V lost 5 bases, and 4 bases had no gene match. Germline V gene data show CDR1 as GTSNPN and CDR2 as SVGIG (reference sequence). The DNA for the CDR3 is TGTGCCTGGGATAGCGGGAGGGGGTACAATGAGCAGTTCTTC. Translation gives CAWDSGRGYNEQFF.

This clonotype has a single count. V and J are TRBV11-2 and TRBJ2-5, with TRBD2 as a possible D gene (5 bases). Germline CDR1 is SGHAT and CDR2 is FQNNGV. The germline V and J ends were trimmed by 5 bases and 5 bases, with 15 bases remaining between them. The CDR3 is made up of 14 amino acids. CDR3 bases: TGTGCCAGCAGCCGCAACGGGGTCCTCGAGACCCAGTACTTC. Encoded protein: CASSRNGVLETQYF.

CDR3 loop: CASSSGQPSNYGYTF. In nucleotides, the CDR3 is TGCGCCAGCAGTTCCGGACAGCCGAGTAACTATGGCTACACCTTC. The J gene is TRBJ1-2, the V gene TRBV5-1, with a weak D call TRBD1 (6 bases). Germline V gene data show CDR1 as SGHRS and CDR2 as YFSETQ. Trimming shortened V by 5 bases and J by 1 base, and 15 bases separated the two germline ends. The CDR3 extends over 15 amino acids.

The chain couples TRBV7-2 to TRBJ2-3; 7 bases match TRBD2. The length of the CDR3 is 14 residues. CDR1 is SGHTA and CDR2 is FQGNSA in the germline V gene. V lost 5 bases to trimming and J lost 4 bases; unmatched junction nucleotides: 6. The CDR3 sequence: CASSLAGVSDTQYF. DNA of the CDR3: TGTGCCAGCAGCCTGGCGGGAGTTTCAGATACGCAGTATTTT.

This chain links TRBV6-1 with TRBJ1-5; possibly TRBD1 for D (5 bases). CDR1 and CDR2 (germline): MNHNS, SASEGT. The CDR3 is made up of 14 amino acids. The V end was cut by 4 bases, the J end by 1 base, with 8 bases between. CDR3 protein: CASSGGPSNQPQHF. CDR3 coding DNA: TGTGCCAGCAGTGGGGGACCGAGCAATCAGCCCCAGCATTTT.

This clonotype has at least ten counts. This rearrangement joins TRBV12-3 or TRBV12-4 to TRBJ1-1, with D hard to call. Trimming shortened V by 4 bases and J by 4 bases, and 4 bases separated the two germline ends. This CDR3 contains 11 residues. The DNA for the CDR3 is TGTGCCAGCAGTTACCTCACTGAAGCTTTCTTT. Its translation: CASSYLTEAFF.

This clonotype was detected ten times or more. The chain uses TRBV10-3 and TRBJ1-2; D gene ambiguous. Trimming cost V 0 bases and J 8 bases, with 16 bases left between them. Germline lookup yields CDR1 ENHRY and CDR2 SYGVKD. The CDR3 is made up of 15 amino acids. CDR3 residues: CAISESTGWGMGYTF. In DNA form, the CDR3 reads TGTGCCATCAGTGAGTCGACTGGCTGGGGAATGGGCTACACCTTC.

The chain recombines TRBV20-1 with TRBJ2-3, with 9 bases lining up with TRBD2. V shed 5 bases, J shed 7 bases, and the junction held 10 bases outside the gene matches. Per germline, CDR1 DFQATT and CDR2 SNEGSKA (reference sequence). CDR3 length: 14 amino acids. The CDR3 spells CSADHSGRLNTQYF. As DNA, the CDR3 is TGCAGTGCTGATCATAGCGGGAGATTGAATACGCAGTATTTT.

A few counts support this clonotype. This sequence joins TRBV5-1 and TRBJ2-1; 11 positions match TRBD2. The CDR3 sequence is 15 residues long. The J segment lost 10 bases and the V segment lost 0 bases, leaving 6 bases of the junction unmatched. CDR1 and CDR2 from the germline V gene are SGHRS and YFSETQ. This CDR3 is CASSLVTSGTTEQFF. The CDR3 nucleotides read TGCGCCAGCAGCTTGGTGACTAGCGGGACCACGGAGCAGTTCTTC.